The 14 T cell receptor beta chains below were found in one sample sequenced in a study of identifying expanded T cells in peripheral blood. Data came from immunoSEQ multiplex PCR; TCRdb stores just in-frame clones and leaves some out. The repertoire includes more than 80,000 clones, around 88% of them detected once, and around 4.1% sits in the top ten. Specimen: blood. These receptors came from a person between 18 and 70 years old in good health.

The chain links TRBV5-4 to TRBJ1-2; 9 nucleotides match TRBD1. This CDR3 has 15 amino acids. V was clipped by 0 bases and J by 3 bases; unmatched bases: 3. Germline CDR1 is SGHNT and CDR2 is YYREEE (reference sequence). The CDR3 region is CASSLGGQGHYGYTF. In nucleotides, the CDR3 is TGTGCCAGCAGCTTGGGGGGACAGGGCCACTATGGCTACACCTTC.

The chain joins TRBV6-5 to TRBJ1-5, with D perhaps TRBD1 (5 bases). Germline CDR1 MNHEY, CDR2 SVGAGI. This CDR3 contains 13 residues. Trimming took 10 bases from V and 3 from J, leaving 13 bases between them. The CDR3 is CAIREADNQPQHF. The CDR3 bases are TGTGCCATCAGGGAAGCGGACAATCAGCCCCAGCATTTT.

The rearrangement uses TRBV2 and TRBJ1-5, with D perhaps TRBD1 (6 bases). V lost 2 bases and J 6 bases, leaving 11 bases between the germline ends. The CDR3 totals 14 residues. CDR1 SNHLY and CDR2 FYNNEI come from the germline V gene. The CDR3 sequence: CASSEPGASQPQHF. The CDR3 DNA reads as TGTGCCAGCAGTGAACCGGGGGCGAGTCAGCCCCAGCATTTT.

V and J are TRBV2 and TRBJ1-6; D not certain. The CDR3 length is 15 residues. Trimming took off 10 bases at V and 0 bases at J, with 13 bases between the two ends. Germline V gives CDR1 SNHLY, CDR2 FYNNEI. The CDR3 sequence: CATEGSNSYNSPLHF. DNA of the CDR3: TGTGCCACCGAAGGATCAAACTCCTATAATTCACCCCTCCACTTT. Drawing the rest from reference TRBV2 and TRBJ1-6, the complete variable domain is EPEVTQTPSHQVTQMGQEVILRCVPISNHLYFYWYRQILGQKVEFLVSFYNNEISEKSEIFDDQFSVERPDGSNFTLKIRSTKLEDSAMYFCATEGSNSYNSPLHFGNGTRLTVT.

This clone was detected only a few times. The V gene is TRBV1, the J gene TRBJ1-5; TRBD1 is the table's D call and was not checked against the DNA. TRBV1 is an annotated pseudogene. This CDR3 comprises 16 residues. For the CDR3, the DNA is TGCACCAGCAGCCCAGACCAGGTTTATAGCAATCAGCCCCAGCATTTT. This gives the protein CTSSPDQVYSNQPQHF.

V gene TRBV19 combines with J gene TRBJ1-2; no clear D. Trimming pared 5 bases from V and 8 bases from J, leaving 21 bases between. Germline-derived CDR1 and CDR2 are LNHDA and SQIVND (reference sequence). This CDR3 has 15 residues. The CDR3 reads CASSPGQAEWVGYTF. The CDR3, as DNA: TGTGCCAGTAGTCCAGGCCAGGCCGAATGGGTCGGCTACACCTTC.

The chain couples TRBV2 to TRBJ1-1; 7 bases map to TRBD1. Trimming took 4 bases from V and 5 from J; bases not matched to a gene: 7. Germline CDR1 and CDR2: SNHLY and FYNNEI. The CDR3 extends over 14 amino acids. CDR3 DNA sequence: TGTGCCAGCAGTGCGACAGGGATCGGGACTGAAGCTTTCTTT. This translates into CASSATGIGTEAFF.

This rearrangement joins TRBV6-5 to TRBJ2-3; 7 positions match TRBD1. Germline CDR1 and CDR2: MNHEY and SVGAGI. Trimming cost V 7 bases and J 2 bases; bases outside gene matches: 6. This CDR3 has 14 residues. The CDR3 nucleotides are TGTGCCAGCAAAAAAGGGACAGTCACAGATACGCAGTATTTT. Protein product: CASKKGTVTDTQYF.

The chain links TRBV18 to TRBJ1-2; D is unclear. Trimming took off 0 bases at V and 7 bases at J, with 12 bases between the two ends. Per the germline V gene, CDR1 is KGHSH and CDR2 is LQKENI. CDR3 length: 14 amino acids. CDR3: CASSPPREGFGYTF. The CDR3 DNA sequence: TGTGCCAGCTCACCACCTCGTGAAGGATTTGGCTACACCTTC.

The chain employs TRBV7-9 and TRBJ2-3; no firm D call. This CDR3 has 14 residues. Germline lookup yields CDR1 SEHNR and CDR2 FQNEAQ (reference sequence). Trimming left V 2 bases short and J 3 bases short, with 9 bases between. The CDR3 protein is CASSLTLATDTQYF. Here the CDR3 DNA reads TGTGCCAGCAGCTTAACACTCGCTACAGATACGCAGTATTTT. Combining the CDR3 with reference TRBV7-9 and TRBJ2-3 gives the whole variable domain DTGVSQNPRHKITKRGQNVTFRCDPISEHNRLYWYRQTLGQGPEFLTYFQNEAQLEKSRLLSDRFSAERPKGSFSTLEIQRTEQGDSAMYLCASSLTLATDTQYFGPGTRLTVL.

The chain couples TRBV6-5 to TRBJ1-1, with 10 bases identical to TRBD1. V trimming: 5 bases; J trimming: 7 bases; junction bases outside the gene matches: 7. The germline gives CDR1 MNHEY, CDR2 SVGAGI. CDR3 length equals 14 residues. CDR3 amino acids: CASSRQGQGYEAFF. The CDR3, as DNA: TGTGCCAGCAGTCGCCAGGGACAGGGGTATGAAGCTTTCTTT.

CDR3 protein: CASSSGLAGGRKQETQYF. CDR3 DNA: TGTGCCAGCAGCTCCGGACTAGCGGGGGGCCGTAAACAAGAGACCCAGTACTTC. This chain uses TRBV13 with TRBJ2-5; 14 nucleotides match TRBD2. Trimming took 4 bases from V and 2 from J; bases not matched to a gene: 9. The germline V gene has CDR1 PRHDT and CDR2 FYEKMQ (reference sequence). CDR3 length: 18 residues.

This clone was recorded once. Given a much more abundant clone one base away, this may be a read error. The same CDR3 arises from other DNA sequences in this sample as well. The chain joins TRBV6-5 to TRBJ1-5, with a possible D match to TRBD1 (5 bases). The CDR3 loop spans 14 amino acids. V lost 2 bases to trimming and J lost 5 bases, with 10 bases between them. CDR1 is MNHEY and CDR2 is SVGAGI in the germline V gene. Written as DNA, the CDR3 is TGTGCCAGCAGTTACAGGGACGGGGATCAGCCCCAGCATTTT. This encodes CASSYRDGDQPQHF.

This chain uses TRBV11-2 with TRBJ1-1; tentative D call: TRBD1 (6 bases). The germline CDR1 and CDR2 sequences are SGHAT and FQNNGV. The CDR3 runs to 17 residues. The germline V and J ends were trimmed by 4 bases and 3 bases, with 21 bases remaining between them. The DNA for the CDR3 is TGTGCCAGCAGCTCAGTAGGGGGAGGCCGGGAGGACACTGAAGCTTTCTTT. Translation: CASSSVGGGREDTEAFF.